This TCR beta chain was sequenced in a study of shared clonotypes between healthy human individuals. Notes on the study in general: In the sorted subsets, rarefaction showed sequencing was incomplete despite large depth.

Researchers ran the assay at a deep level. Method: immunoSEQ multiplex PCR; TCRdb's copy keeps in-frame clones and lacks some. The sample gives approximately 600,000 clones, 85% to 95% of which show up once; about 0.11% is in the top ten. Naive CD8 cells, CD45RO-negative and positively selected for CCR7, excluded terminally differentiated effector memory CD45RA+ cells. Those who donated were healthy HIV-negative adults, with no recent acute infections or vaccinations reported. Notes on this clone: Antigen: not known.

Sequencing was done on a sample of naive CD8+ T cells sorted from blood. This clonotype originated in a woman in her twenties or thirties in good health.

Here the CDR3 reads CASSPGLAGDTDTQYF. The CDR3 region has the DNA TGTGCCAGCAGCCCGGGACTAGCGGGAGACACAGATACGCAGTATTTT. The J gene is TRBJ2-3, the V gene TRBV5-6; TRBD2 matches 14 bases. The V gene's germline CDR1 is SGHDT and CDR2 YYEEEE. There are 16 residues in the CDR3. Trimming at V came to 4 bases and at J to 2 bases, leaving 3 bases not matched to a gene.